This T cell receptor beta chain was identified in a study of graft-versus-host responses after intestinal transplantation. Study background: Each patient got anti-thymocyte globulin induction, then tacrolimus and steroids for about 3 years.

Unmatched junction bases numbered 4, after V lost 8 bases and J lost 7 bases. Germline-derived CDR1 and CDR2 are LNHNV and YYDKDF (reference sequence). The CDR3 spans 12 residues. Assay used: immunoSEQ multiplex PCR; TCRdb lists only in-frame clones, some missing. The table has 20,000 to 25,000 clones, roughly four fifths seen once. On this clone: The antigen is unknown.

The sample here was unstimulated CD8+ T cells sorted from spleen or lymph node cells, taken before transplant. This sequence originates from a human donor who was the organ donor for an intestinal transplant. The chain combines TRBV15 with TRBJ2-1; 8 positions agree with TRBD2. The CDR3 DNA reads TGTGCCACCCGGGGGGGGCTAAATGAGCAGTTCTTC. This encodes CATRGGLNEQFF.